Listed below are T cell receptor beta chains from one sample, sequenced in a study of glioma-infiltrating T cells after dendritic cell vaccination. Assay: immunoSEQ multiplex PCR; the TCRdb copy retains only in-frame clones and omits some. This sample has under 100,000 clones; more than 70% occur once, and the top ten carry about 2.9%. Specimen: blood, collected before dendritic cell vaccination. These receptors all come from a human donor with glioblastoma. CDR3s include the opening cysteine and the closing phenylalanine or tryptophan. The D gene is left open where the match is weak.

v_call: TRBV5-5; d_call: TRBD1; cdr3_aa: CASSFGQANTEAFF
v_call: TRBV4-2; d_call: TRBD2; cdr3_aa: CASSQALPGLARDEQFF
v_call: TRBV7-9; d_call: TRBD2; cdr3_aa: CASSSEGGAGGPQFF
v_call: TRBV4-2; d_call: -; cdr3_aa: CASRENTGELFF
v_call: TRBV2; d_call: -; cdr3_aa: CASSGSGFGEKLFF
v_call: TRBV19; d_call: -; cdr3_aa: CASSMQGGDEKLFF
v_call: TRBV5-1; d_call: TRBD2; cdr3_aa: CASSSLTSGSGNEQFF
v_call: TRBV5-1; d_call: TRBD2; cdr3_aa: CASSWTTTSGAYEQYF
v_call: TRBV28; d_call: TRBD2; cdr3_aa: CASSLTGGGEQYF
v_call: TRBV5-1; d_call: -; cdr3_aa: CASSFGTINEQYF
v_call: TRBV4-1; d_call: TRBD1; cdr3_aa: CASSQELAGGAFYEQYF
v_call: TRBV27; d_call: -; cdr3_aa: CATWGGKGYDSPLHF
v_call: TRBV19; d_call: TRBD1; cdr3_aa: CASSNRGRKNEQYF
v_call: TRBV4-3; d_call: -; cdr3_aa: CASSHQGSGANVLTF
v_call: TRBV10-3; d_call: -; cdr3_aa: CAISRRDTTYEQYF
v_call: TRBV6-6; d_call: -; cdr3_aa: CASSNPYGGVHGYTF
v_call: TRBV7-9; d_call: -; cdr3_aa: CASSLAGSNEKLFF
v_call: TRBV12-5; d_call: -; cdr3_aa: CASGLGGRTVEQYF
v_call: TRBV7-7; d_call: TRBD1; cdr3_aa: CASSQGQGAEAFF
v_call: TRBV11-2; d_call: TRBD1; cdr3_aa: CASSLMGQSSGNTIYF
v_call: TRBV6-6; d_call: TRBD2; cdr3_aa: CASRRRSGVYEQYF
v_call: TRBV5-6; d_call: -; cdr3_aa: CASSFPDGGKETQYF
v_call: TRBV2; d_call: TRBD1; cdr3_aa: CASSGDRAHEQYF
v_call: TRBV6-1; d_call: -; cdr3_aa: CASSVRRGRTEAFF
v_call: TRBV7-9; d_call: -; cdr3_aa: CASSLSDISQETQYF
v_call: TRBV5-3; d_call: TRBD2; cdr3_aa: CARSLAGLAGLCSYNEQFF
v_call: TRBV18; d_call: -; cdr3_aa: CASSLQGANTEAFF
v_call: TRBV19; d_call: TRBD1; cdr3_aa: CASSVPGQGSYGYTF
v_call: TRBV7-2; d_call: -; cdr3_aa: CASLGGASAYNEQFF
v_call: TRBV10-3; d_call: -; cdr3_aa: CAISESTTETLNYGYTF
v_call: TRBV7-7; d_call: TRBD2; cdr3_aa: CASSLAAGPGGGEQYF
v_call: TRBV5-1; d_call: -; cdr3_aa: CASSSKPGGYNEQFF
v_call: TRBV5-1; d_call: TRBD2; cdr3_aa: CASQTSPTLTDTQYF
v_call: TRBV5-4; d_call: TRBD1; cdr3_aa: CASSLDRGNTIYF
v_call: TRBV5-1; d_call: TRBD1; cdr3_aa: CASSSTGTGWDNEQFF
v_call: TRBV10-2; d_call: -; cdr3_aa: CASSESTANYGYTF
v_call: TRBV5-1; d_call: TRBD2; cdr3_aa: CASSLEGSGRRGETQYF
v_call: TRBV18; d_call: -; cdr3_aa: CASSLQYAETQYF
v_call: TRBV7-2; d_call: -; cdr3_aa: CASSSRQVGNTIYF